This T cell receptor beta chain originates from a study of CD8+ T cells in alopecia areata. Losses at the gene ends were 2 bases for V and 3 bases for J; bases not matched to a gene: 12. The CDR3 totals 17 residues. Germline CDR1 GTSNPN, CDR2 SVGIG (reference sequence). Sequencing used cDNA as its template, made by extracting RNA and reverse transcribing it. The repertoire was sequenced with immunoSEQ multiplex PCR; TCRdb's copy has only in-frame clones and lacks some. The sample includes approximately 210,000 clones, more than 55% of them seen just once. Treatment reported: oral pan-JAK inhibitor, 5-10 mg twice daily.

Source: CD4+ T cells sorted from blood, taken between weeks 43 and 45, from a patient treated with tofacitinib. V usage is TRBV30 and J usage is TRBJ2-2, with 7 bases identical to TRBD1. The receptor was derived from a human donor with alopecia areata. CDR3 bases: TGTGCCTGGAGTCGTGTCAGGGGGTTATTAGACACCGGGGAGCTGTTTTTT. Amino acids: CAWSRVRGLLDTGELFF.